This T cell receptor beta chain originates from a study of cytomegalovirus exposure and HLA in healthy donors. Turning to the study itself: A prior analysis found some 110 million unique TCR beta sequences from some 200 million T cells. Overall study findings and caveats: Being productive about 87% or about 30% of the time was typical of most TCR beta V segments in an earlier analysis.

Trimming removed 6 bases from V and 3 bases from J, with 11 bases in between. There are 13 residues in the CDR3. Looked up from germline, CDR1 is MDHEN and CDR2 is SYDVKM. A note on this clone: Its antigen is unknown.

The primer mix had 60 Vbeta and 13 Jbeta primers. Repertoires were generated with immunoSEQ multiplex PCR, while TCRdb's copy carries only in-frame clones and drops some. The table shows tens of thousands of clones, with around 80% occurring only once. The clonotype comes from a young man in good health and CMV-seronegative. Sequencing input: PBMCs. The chain uses TRBV28 and TRBJ1-2; D may be TRBD1 (5 bases). CDR3 in DNA: TGTGCCAGCAGAGAAACAGGAGACTATGGCTACACCTTC. It codes for CASRETGDYGYTF.